A selection of T cell receptor beta chains follows, all from one sample in a study of synovial regulatory T cells in juvenile arthritis. TCRdb's copy holds only in-frame clones and misses some; the assay was immunoSEQ multiplex PCR. This sample's clone table lists 9,500 to 10,000 clones. Specimen: Treg cells from blood. These receptors came from a donor between 2 and 29 years old with juvenile idiopathic arthritis. CDR3s include the opening cysteine and the closing phenylalanine or tryptophan. The order of the fields is CDR3 protein, J gene, V gene.

CASSLVRGEQYF,TRBJ2-7,TRBV5-1
CASSLRDLGSYEQYF,TRBJ2-7,TRBV14
CASSEGREASLRNEQFF,TRBJ2-1,TRBV4-1
CASSPQGEKLFF,TRBJ1-4,TRBV18
CASSLRQGRQYF,TRBJ2-7,TRBV27
CASSSRQGASPLHF,TRBJ1-6,TRBV7-2
CASSSPVGVYTF,TRBJ1-2,TRBV7-6
CASRKYGDQPQHF,TRBJ1-5,TRBV19
CASSRVNNEQFF,TRBJ2-1,TRBV18
CASRPNPGQGREKLFF,TRBJ1-4,TRBV2
CASSQARGWELFF,TRBJ2-2,TRBV4-3
CASSYAPLEQYF,TRBJ2-7,TRBV6-8
CASSLGLAGGGTDTQYF,TRBJ2-3,TRBV5-1
CASSTLTGTYGYTF,TRBJ1-2,TRBV19
CASSLMDEQYF,TRBJ2-7,TRBV14